Each of the 8 T cell receptor beta chains below was sequenced from the same sample in a study of shared clonotypes between healthy human individuals. Sequencing was performed with immunoSEQ multiplex PCR; in TCRdb, only in-frame clones are kept and a portion is missing. This repertoire shows over 950,000 clones, about 72% found once; its top ten account for 0.89%. The sample taken for sequencing was memory CD4+ T cells from PBMCs. Subset described: CD45RA-negative fraction. All receptors derive from a man in his late teens or twenties in good health. Some clones in this sample may be carry-over from other donors' samples.

The V gene is TRBV7-3, the J gene TRBJ2-2; TRBD2 is a possible D gene (6 bases). The germline CDR1 and CDR2 sequences are SGHTA and FQGTGA. The CDR3 contains 18 residues. The V and J ends lost 5 bases and 3 bases respectively, with 22 bases between them. The CDR3 spells CASSLYTTRGWDTGELFF. In nucleotides, the CDR3 is TGTGCCAGCAGCCTTTATACTACCCGGGGGTGGGACACCGGGGAGCTGTTTTTT.

The chain recombines TRBV5-4 with TRBJ2-5; 9 bases map to TRBD2. The V segment lost 4 bases and the J segment 5 bases; nucleotides outside the gene matches: 9. The CDR3 loop spans 15 amino acids. From germline, CDR1 is SGHNT and CDR2 YYREEE (reference sequence). CDR3 nucleotide sequence: TGTGCCAGCAGCGGACGGCGGGAGGGCATCGAGACCCAGTACTTC. This translates into CASSGRREGIETQYF.

This clone was counted only a few times. J is TRBJ2-5 and V is TRBV27, with 11 bases matching TRBD2. Germline CDR1 and CDR2: MNHEY and SMNVEV (reference sequence). With V trimmed by 5 bases and J by 2 bases, 7 bases remained unmatched. CDR3 length: 16 residues. The CDR3 is CASSTTSGGLQETQYF. The DNA of the CDR3 is TGTGCCAGCAGTACCACTAGCGGGGGACTTCAAGAGACCCAGTACTTC.

The chain has TRBV30 and TRBJ2-4; TRBD2 agrees at 9 bases. The germline CDR1 and CDR2 sequences are GTSNPN and SVGIG (reference sequence). The CDR3 totals 14 residues. J lost 9 bases, V lost 4 bases, and 10 bases had no gene match. DNA of the CDR3: TGTGCCTGGAAAGGAAGCGGGAGGAGAGGCATTCAGTACTTC. It codes for CAWKGSGRRGIQYF. The variable domain in full, with the rest retrieved from reference TRBV30 and TRBJ2-4, is SQTIHQWPATLVQPVGSPLSLECTVEGTSNPNLYWYRQAAGRGLQLLFYSVGIGQISSEVPQNLSASRPQDRQFILSSKKLLLSDSGFYLCAWKGSGRRGIQYFGAGTRLSVL.

This clone was seen once. Other DNA sequences in the same sample also yield this CDR3. The genes are TRBV7-3 and TRBJ2-7; the D gene is possibly TRBD1 (6 bases). Between the trimmed V and J ends, which lost 5 bases and 1 base, there was a span of 12 bases. The CDR3 has 14 amino acids. Germline lookup yields CDR1 SGHTA and CDR2 FQGTGA. In DNA form, the CDR3 reads TGTGCCAGCAGCCCCGACAGGTTTTCCTACGAGCAGTACTTC. Its protein is CASSPDRFSYEQYF. The full variable domain, in which reference TRBV7-3 and TRBJ2-7 provide the parts outside the CDR3, is GAGVSQTPSNKVTEKGKYVELRCDPISGHTALYWYRQSLGQGPEFLIYFQGTGAADDSGLPNDRFFAVRPEGSVSTLKIQRTERGDSAVYLCASSPDRFSYEQYFGPGTRLTVT.

In regard to this clone: The sample carries other DNA sequences with the same CDR3. This rearrangement joins TRBV4-2 to TRBJ2-3; 8 nucleotides agree with TRBD2. The length of the CDR3 is 15 residues. The J segment lost 0 bases and the V segment lost 2 bases, leaving 1 base of the junction unmatched. CDR1 and CDR2 (germline): LGHNA, YNFKEQ. CDR3 DNA: TGTGCCAGCAGCCAAACTAGCGGTAGCACAGATACGCAGTATTTT. Translating gives CASSQTSGSTDTQYF.

This sequence joins TRBV19 and TRBJ1-1; unclear D gene. This CDR3 has 12 amino acids. The germline CDR1 and CDR2 sequences are LNHDA and SQIVND (reference sequence). V lost 3 bases and J 8 bases, leaving 10 bases between the germline ends. CDR3 DNA: TGTGCCAGTAGTATCTTTGGAGGGGAAGCTTTCTTT. It specifies CASSIFGGEAFF.

This clone came up a few times. This sequence joins TRBV9 and TRBJ1-2; tentative D call: TRBD1 (5 bases). Deletions cut 0 bases from V and 4 bases from J, with 16 bases between. Looked up from germline, CDR1 is SGDLS and CDR2 is YYNGEE. CDR3 size: 16 residues. The CDR3 is CASSVGDDPKAYGYTF. The CDR3 coding sequence is TGTGCCAGCAGCGTAGGGGACGATCCGAAAGCCTATGGCTACACCTTC.